This T cell receptor (beta chain) comes out of a study of blood T cell repertoires in COVID-19. About the study: PBMCs, B-cell-depleted T cells, or T cells were the source of the cDNA or gDNA that made up the material.

Sequenced by immunoSEQ multiplex PCR; TCRdb stores in-frame clones only, minus some. The sample has roughly 280,000 clones, approximately 90% seen once. Germline V gene sequence: CDR1 MGHRA, CDR2 YSYEKL. With 4 bases removed from V and 1 base from J, the gap between germline ends came to 13 bases. This CDR3 is 15 amino acids long. The TCR sequence derives from a man aged 18 to 30 with active or convalescent COVID-19. The chain carries TRBV4-1 and TRBJ1-1, with D maybe TRBD1 (6 bases). Specimen: peripheral blood. CDR3 bases: TGCGCCAGCAGCCCCCAGGGGTTGGCGAACACTGAAGCTTTCTTT. Its protein is CASSPQGLANTEAFF.